The 21 T cell receptor beta chains given below trace back to one sample, sequenced in a study of tumor-infiltrating lymphocytes in primary liver carcinoma. The investigators made TCR beta cDNA from approximately 500 ng total RNA, using a constant-region primer. What produced the TCR beta libraries was three nested multiplex PCR rounds using slightly modified ARM-PCR. Researchers ran the first two PCR rounds for roughly 10 cycles each with TRBV1-TRBV30 forward primers and a C-beta reverse primer. TCRdb itself ran the multiplex PCR reads through MiXCR, one entry per CDR3 protein. The table includes about 22,000 distinct CDR3 sequences, 60% to 80% detected once. Without any cell sorting, about 19-32 mg of bulk tissue yielded co-extracted RNA and DNA. Source material: liver tumor tissue from sampling region 1. Described subset: tumor region T1, superior pole. The receptors here all came from a woman in her thirties with primary liver carcinoma and hepatitis B virus infection.

Regarding this clonotype: An end of the junction does not agree with germline; a read error may underlie this. The chain couples TRBV10-3 to TRBJ1-3, with D hard to call. CDR1 is ENHRY and CDR2 is SYGVKD in the germline V gene. CDR3 length: 14 residues. For the CDR3, the DNA is TGTGCCACCAGTGAGTCAGCTTCTGGAGACACCATATATTTT. This encodes CATSESASGDTIYF.

About this clonotype itself: One end of the junction is discordant with germline, which a read error may explain. The chain carries TRBV4-3 and TRBJ1-6, with D unresolved. CDR1 is LGHNA and CDR2 is YSLEER in the germline V gene. The length of the CDR3 is 15 residues. The CDR3, as DNA: TGCGCCAGCAGTCAAGAGGGTTCCTATAATTCACCCCTCCACTTT. Translated: CASSQEGSYNSPLHF.

In the case of this clonotype: One end of the junction varies from germline; a read error may be responsible. V and J are TRBV5-1 and TRBJ2-2; D perhaps matches TRBD1 (6 bases). The CDR3 length is 17 residues. Germline V CDR1 and CDR2: SGHRS, YFSETQ. The CDR3: CASSLGHRDKNTGEMFF. CDR3 coding DNA: TGCGCCAGCAGCTTGGGGCACAGGGATAAGAACACCGGGGAGATGTTTTTT.

Details on this clonotype: At one end, the junction sequence differs from germline, possibly due to a read error. V gene TRBV6-2 or TRBV6-3 combines with J gene TRBJ2-4; 7 bases line up with TRBD1. The germline CDR1 and CDR2 sequences are MNHEY and SVGEGT. The CDR3 is 17 residues long. The CDR3: CASRSLRGDSRRNIQCF. DNA for the CDR3: TGCGCCAGCAGATCTCTAAGAGGGGACAGCCGGAGAAACATTCAGTGCTTC.

This clonotype is medium-sized (0.01 to 0.1%) in the sample. The gene calls are TRBV5-5 and TRBJ1-5, with TRBD1 matching 10 bases. The CDR3 runs to 15 residues. Germline CDR1 SGHKS, CDR2 YYEKEE (reference sequence). Trimming cost V 4 bases and J 5 bases; bases outside gene matches: 6. The DNA for the CDR3 is TGTGCCAGCAGCCAGGACAGGGGGATTCATCAGCCCCAGCATTTT. This encodes CASSQDRGIHQPQHF. The full variable domain, completed using reference TRBV5-5 and TRBJ1-5, is DAGVTQSPTHLIKTRGQQVTLRCSPISGHKSVSWYQQVLGQGPQFIFQYYEKEERGRGNFPDRFSARQFPNYSSELNVNALLLGDSALYLCASSQDRGIHQPQHFGDGTRLSIL.

As concerns this clonotype: One junction end disagrees with the germline gene, perhaps due to a read error. This rearrangement joins TRBV11-1 to TRBJ2-1, with D maybe TRBD1 (6 bases). This CDR3 has 15 amino acids. Germline V gene sequence: CDR1 SGHAT, CDR2 FQDESV (reference sequence). Written as DNA, the CDR3 is TGTACCAGCAGCCGGAGACAGGCCTCCTACTATGAGCAATTCTTC. Amino acid sequence: CTSSRRQASYYEQFF.

With regard to this clonotype: One end of the junction does not line up with germline, which may come from a read error. CDR3 sequence reads: CASSLGGREETQYF. The CDR3 DNA sequence: TGTGCCAGCAGCTTAGGAGGGCGCGAAGAAACCCAGTATTTC. This chain links TRBV11-1 with TRBJ2-5, with a tentative D call TRBD2 (5 bases). The germline gives CDR1 SGHAT, CDR2 FQDESV (reference sequence). The CDR3 is 14 amino acids.

The table lists this clonotype with a few counts. The gene calls are TRBV11-2 and TRBJ2-1; 12 positions match TRBD2. The CDR3 is made up of 15 amino acids. Germline CDR1 is SGHAT and CDR2 is FQNNGV. V lost 5 bases and J lost 6; bases outside the gene matches: 5. Here the CDR3 DNA reads TGTGCCAGCAGCCGTACTAGCGGGAGGATCAATGAGCAGTTCTTC. It codes for CASSRTSGRINEQFF.

The chain has TRBV28 and TRBJ1-1; the D gene is possibly TRBD1 (6 bases). This CDR3 comprises 14 residues. Germline loops: CDR1 MDHEN, CDR2 SYDVKM. For the CDR3, the DNA is TGTGTCAGGAGTTTATTACAGGGGAACACTGAAGCTTTCTTT. The encoded protein is CVRSLLQGNTEAFF.

Notes on this clonotype: One junction end does not reproduce the germline sequence, and a read error may be involved. The V call is TRBV14, the J call TRBJ2-7, with D possibly TRBD2 on 6 matching bases. The CDR3 sequence is 14 residues long. Germline CDR1 SGHDN, CDR2 FVKESK. CDR3 in DNA: TGTCCCAGCAGCCATGCGGGGACTGACTACGAGCAGTACTTC. Translating it yields CPSSHAGTDYEQYF.

This clonotype was counted only a few times. The V call is TRBV11-2, the J call TRBJ2-4; 14 positions agree with TRBD2. Germline lookup yields CDR1 SGHAT and CDR2 FQNNGV. With 5 bases clipped from V and 5 bases from J, the junction kept 20 bases outside the gene matches. The CDR3 is 21 amino acids. This CDR3 is CASSHAGTFTGTSGRQNIQYF. As DNA, the CDR3 is TGTGCCAGCAGCCATGCCGGGACATTTACCGGGACTAGCGGGAGACAAAACATTCAGTACTTC.

Note on this clonotype: A read error may produce the germline difference seen at one junction end. The rearrangement uses TRBV11-1 and TRBJ2-1, with D possibly matching TRBD1 (6 bases). The CDR3 is made up of 15 amino acids. Germline V gene data show CDR1 as SGHAT and CDR2 as FQDESV (reference sequence). This CDR3 reads CASSRRQASYNERFF. CDR3 coding DNA: TGTGCCAGCAGCCGGAGACAGGCCTCCTACAATGAGAGGTTCTTT.

In this sample, this clonotype turned up many times. The gene calls are TRBV6-2 or TRBV6-3 and TRBJ2-3; TRBD1 matches 7 bases. CDR3 length: 13 residues. V dropped 10 bases and J dropped 2; count of bases not matched to a gene: 6. CDR1 and CDR2 (germline): MNHEY, SVGEGT. The CDR3 region has the DNA TGTGCCATACAGGACAGGATCACAGATACGCAGTATTTT. Translated: CAIQDRITDTQYF.

In regard to this clonotype: A junction end diverges from the germline sequence, so it may reflect a read error. The CDR3 here is CASSQAVTGGHIGYEQYF. As DNA, the CDR3 is TGCGCTAGCAGCCAAGCTGTGACGGGAGGTCACATTGGCTACGAGCAGTACTTC. The chain is built from TRBV4-3 and TRBJ2-7; 7 nucleotides agree with TRBD2. CDR1 and CDR2 from the germline V gene are LGHNA and YSLEER. This CDR3 contains 18 residues.

Remarks on this clonotype: An end of the junction differs from the germline gene, which may be a read error. The genes are TRBV29-1 and TRBJ1-1; TRBD1 agrees at 7 bases. Looked up from germline, CDR1 is SQVTM and CDR2 is ANQGSEA. CDR3 length equals 12 residues. The CDR3 region has the DNA TGCAGCGACGAGACAGGGATCACTGAAACTTTCTTT. Amino acid sequence: CSDETGITETFF.

Regarding this clonotype: At one end, the junction sequence differs from germline, possibly due to a read error. J is TRBJ2-1 and V is TRBV7-9, with 14 bases matching TRBD2. This CDR3 has 13 residues. In germline, CDR1 is SEHNR, CDR2 FQNEAQ (reference sequence). As DNA, the CDR3 is TGTACCAGCTCCGGGACTAGCGGGAGCTATCAGTTCTTC. This encodes CTSSGTSGSYQFF. Full variable domain (rest looked up from reference TRBV7-9 and TRBJ2-1): DTGVSQNPRHKITKRGQNVTFRCDPISEHNRLYWYRQTLGQGPEFLTYFQNEAQLEKSRLLSDRFSAERPKGSFSTLEIQRTEQGDSAMYLCTSSGTSGSYQFFGPGTRLTVL.

With regard to this clonotype: In this CDR3 the conserved last residue, phenylalanine or tryptophan, is missing, so a read error is likely. The chain couples TRBV11-1 to TRBJ2-1; the match to TRBD2 covers 7 bases. This CDR3 is 12 amino acids long. CDR1 and CDR2 from the germline V gene are SGHAT and FQDESV (reference sequence). The CDR3 reads CVSSGTGRRQFI. CDR3 DNA: TGTGTCAGCAGCGGGACGGGACGGAGACAGTTCATC.

This clonotype was seen a handful of times. One end of the junction does not line up with germline, which may come from a read error. This sequence joins TRBV11-2 and TRBJ1-3; D call uncertain. The CDR3 is 13 amino acids. Germline-derived CDR1 and CDR2 are SGHAT and FQNNGV. The CDR3 nucleotides read TGTGCAAGCAGCTTATATGAGGGAAACACCATATGTTTT. Its translation: CASSLYEGNTICF.

This clonotype is termed medium-sized. This chain links TRBV28 with TRBJ2-2; no firm D call. The V and J ends lost 3 bases and 5 bases respectively, with 4 bases between them. Germline CDR1 and CDR2: MDHEN and SYDVKM. The CDR3 is 12 amino acids. The CDR3 DNA is TGTGCCAGCAGTTTCGCAACCGGGGAGCTGTTTTTT. Translating it yields CASSFATGELFF. The complete variable domain, with remaining parts taken from reference TRBV28 and TRBJ2-2, reads DVKVTQSSRYLVKRTGEKVFLECVQDMDHENMFWYRQDPGLGLRLIYFSYDVKMKEKGDIPEGYSVSREKKERFSLILESASTNQTSMYLCASSFATGELFFGEGSRLTVL.

The gene calls are TRBV4-2 and TRBJ2-7, with TRBD1 matching 10 bases. CDR1 and CDR2 (germline): LGHNA, YNFKEQ. This CDR3 comprises 18 residues. CDR3 amino acids: CVSSQEYLGQGGPREQYF. CDR3 nucleotides: TGTGTTAGCAGCCAGGAATACCTAGGACAGGGGGGACCGCGCGAGCAGTACTTC.

The gene calls are TRBV11-2 and TRBJ1-4; D unresolved. This CDR3 comprises 15 residues. CDR1 SGHAT and CDR2 FQNNGV come from the germline V gene. The germline V and J ends were trimmed by 6 bases and 4 bases, with 15 bases remaining between them. For the CDR3, the DNA is TGTGCCAGCAGTTCGACCGCCTTGGGTAATGAAAAACTGTTTTTT. Protein product: CASSSTALGNEKLFF. The variable domain in full, with the rest retrieved from reference TRBV11-2 and TRBJ1-4, is EAGVAQSPRYKIIEKRQSVAFWCNPISGHATLYWYQQILGQGPKLLIQFQNNGVVDDSQLPKDRFSAERLKGVDSTLKIQPAKLEDSAVYLCASSSTALGNEKLFFGSGTQLSVL.